This TCR beta chain was sequenced for a study of blood T cell repertoires in COVID-19. About the research overall: Samples taken during acute and convalescent COVID-19 were collected in the United States, Italy and Spain. Sources were T cells, B-cell-depleted T cells, or PBMCs; the material itself was cDNA or gDNA.

In the original workflow: Counts of nucleated cells, estimated from reference gene primer amplification, were obtained. The method was immunoSEQ multiplex PCR; TCRdb's version includes in-frame clones alone and lacks a portion of them. V and J calls and clone size follow that table, whereas D and trimming were derived from the DNA. The table includes some 130,000 clones, 60% to 75% detected once. Trimming took off 4 bases at V and 2 bases at J, with 12 bases between the two ends. The CDR3 runs 14 residues. Germline V CDR1 and CDR2: GTSNPN, SVGIG (reference sequence). The chain is built from TRBV30 and TRBJ1-3; possibly TRBD1 for D (5 bases). This sequence originates from a woman in her 70s with acute or convalescent COVID-19. The specimen was peripheral blood. CDR3: CAWIPGPTGNTIYF. For the CDR3, the DNA is TGTGCCTGGATTCCAGGGCCGACTGGAAACACCATATATTTT.